This T cell receptor beta chain was recorded in a study of technical replicates of blood from a few donors. Per germline, CDR1 LNHNV and CDR2 YYDKDF (reference sequence). The CDR3 has 14 amino acids. V was shortened by 6 bases and J by 7 bases, with 15 bases between the two germline ends. Clones were sequenced by immunoSEQ multiplex PCR, and TCRdb holds only the in-frame ones, with some missing. The sample shows nearly 80,000 clones, about nine tenths of them seen only once. This TCR derives from a human donor in good health. V is TRBV15 and J is TRBJ1-4, with D maybe TRBD1 (6 bases). The sequenced material came from T cells isolated from PBMCs. The CDR3 DNA reads as TGTGCCACCAGTCAAGGGGGGGATAGTGAAAAACTGTTTTTT. Its translation is CATSQGGDSEKLFF.